This T cell receptor beta chain comes out of a study of CD8+ T cells in alopecia areata. About the study: Tofacitinib lasted 6 to 18 months, then 6 months off drug.

RNA, once extracted, was reverse transcribed into cDNA for use as the sequencing template. The method was immunoSEQ multiplex PCR; TCRdb's version includes in-frame clones alone and lacks a portion of them. The data contain approximately 200,000 clones, 45% to 75% of them seen just once; the ten biggest clones take up over 0.55%. This clone appeared a single time. Its matching antigen is unknown. V was pared by 5 bases and J by 5 bases, with 24 bases between. The CDR3 contains 17 residues. The germline V gene encodes CDR1 SGHAT and CDR2 FQNNGV. Findings of the study overall: Clonality exceeded that of normal scalp in lesional scalp, most notably in alopecia totalis/universalis. TCRs were shared less clearly across patients than in mice, possibly for HLA-related reasons. Many expanded lesional clones persisted in scalp and blood during tofacitinib.

The treatment here: oral pan-JAK inhibitor, 5-10 mg twice daily. The sample was CD4+ T cells sorted from blood, taken at week 4, from a patient treated with tofacitinib. The chain is built from TRBV11-2 and TRBJ2-5; D call uncertain. This clonotype was obtained from a human donor with alopecia areata. The CDR3 sequence is CASSLRERLGVAETQYF. In nucleotides, the CDR3 is TGTGCCAGCAGCCTTAGAGAGAGGCTTGGGGTGGCGGAGACCCAGTACTTC.